This entry lists 18 T cell receptor beta chains sequenced from one sample in a study of CD8 T cells in Susac syndrome. When the RNA was reverse transcribed, random hexamers were used with an input of roughly 0.45 to 1 ug. TCRdb re-called the immunoSEQ multiplex PCR reads through MiXCR, storing one row per CDR3 protein. Among 250,000 to 300,000 distinct CDR3 sequences, 70% to 90% were seen once, and the ten largest hold around 0.12%. Specimen: CD8+ T cells from PBMCs. These receptors all come from a human donor with multiple sclerosis.

The gene calls are TRBV11-2 and TRBJ1-1; D ambiguous. There are 15 residues in the CDR3. From germline, CDR1 is SGHAT and CDR2 FQNNGV. Between the trimmed V and J ends, which lost 1 base and 1 base, there was a span of 10 bases. DNA for the CDR3: TGTGCCAGCAGCTTAGGTAGGGCTTCGAACACTGAAGCTTTCTTT. Translated: CASSLGRASNTEAFF.

This chain joins TRBV30 and TRBJ2-7, with 7 bases aligning to TRBD1. CDR1 is GTSNPN and CDR2 is SVGIG in the germline V gene (reference sequence). The CDR3 has 11 amino acids. V was pared by 5 bases and J by 3 bases, with 1 base of the junction left unmatched. This chain's CDR3 is CAWDRVYEQYF. The CDR3 DNA is TGTGCCTGGGACAGGGTCTACGAGCAGTACTTC.

The chain uses TRBV28 and TRBJ2-1, with D perhaps assigned TRBD1 or TRBD2 (7 bases each). This CDR3 has 17 residues. The germline gives CDR1 MDHEN, CDR2 SYDVKM. V dropped 6 bases and J dropped 4 bases, with 22 bases sitting between them. The CDR3 DNA reads as TGTGCCAGCAGACAGATAGGGGGCGGGAGCGTGTACAATGAGCAGTTCTTC. It specifies CASRQIGGGSVYNEQFF.

This rearrangement joins TRBV9 to TRBJ1-5, with 10 nucleotides matching TRBD1. The CDR3 is 15 residues long. Germline V gene data show CDR1 as SGDLS and CDR2 as YYNGEE. J gave up 6 bases and V 4 bases, and 7 bases lay outside the gene matches. CDR3: CASSPRQGAGQPQHF. Written as DNA, the CDR3 is TGTGCCAGCAGCCCCCGACAGGGGGCCGGTCAGCCCCAGCATTTT.

As for this clonotype: Germline is not matched at one junction end, which may reflect a read error. The chain is built from TRBV27 and TRBJ1-5; perhaps TRBD1 as D (5 bases). CDR3 size: 15 residues. Germline V gene sequence: CDR1 MNHEY, CDR2 SMNVEV (reference sequence). The DNA of the CDR3 is TGTGCCAGCAGCACCCGGGGGGGAAGCAATCGGCCCCAGCATTTT. The encoded protein is CASSTRGGSNRPQHF.

The V gene is TRBV6-5, the J gene TRBJ2-7; D gene ambiguous. Germline V gene data show CDR1 as MNHEY and CDR2 as SVGAGI. The V end lost 2 bases, the J end lost 6 bases, and 5 bases lay between the germline ends. The CDR3 length is 11 residues. The CDR3 spells CASSYGSEQYF. The DNA for the CDR3 is TGTGCCAGCAGTTACGGATCCGAGCAGTACTTC.

V is TRBV2 and J is TRBJ1-1; TRBD1 is a possible D gene (5 bases). Trimming took off 11 bases at V and 4 bases at J, with 14 bases between the two ends. Per germline, CDR1 SNHLY and CDR2 FYNNEI. The CDR3 spans 12 residues. The CDR3 DNA follows: TGTGCCCAGACCACGGGGGGCACTGAAGCTTTCTTT. It encodes CAQTTGGTEAFF. The whole variable domain, filled in from reference TRBV2 and TRBJ1-1, reads EPEVTQTPSHQVTQMGQEVILRCVPISNHLYFYWYRQILGQKVEFLVSFYNNEISEKSEIFDDQFSVERPDGSNFTLKIRSTKLEDSAMYFCAQTTGGTEAFFGQGTRLTVV.

This clonotype appeared once. The chain is built from TRBV7-9 and TRBJ1-2; D call uncertain. Per the germline V gene, CDR1 is SEHNR and CDR2 is FQNEAQ (reference sequence). This CDR3 is built from 13 residues. Trimming removed 5 bases from V and 4 bases from J, with 11 bases in between. Written as DNA, the CDR3 is TGTGCCAGCAGCCCCCCCCCGGGCTATGGCTACACCTTC. It yields the protein CASSPPPGYGYTF.

The rearrangement links TRBV12-5 to TRBJ2-7; 11 bases match TRBD2. CDR1 is LGHNT, CDR2 FRNRAP, per germline. Trimming at V came to 4 bases and at J to 3 bases, leaving 14 bases not matched to a gene. CDR3 length: 18 residues. The DNA of the CDR3 is TGTGCTAGTGGTTGGGGGACTAGCGGAATAATATCCCGCTACGAGCAGTACTTC. Translated, it gives CASGWGTSGIISRYEQYF.

This chain connects TRBV27 to TRBJ2-1; the match to TRBD2 covers 7 bases. Unmatched junction bases numbered 6, after V lost 3 bases and J lost 7 bases. CDR1 and CDR2 (germline): MNHEY, SMNVEV (reference sequence). CDR3 size: 14 residues. The CDR3 protein is CASSFSGLGNEQFF. As DNA, the CDR3 is TGTGCCAGCAGTTTTAGCGGGCTGGGGAATGAGCAGTTCTTC.

This chain connects TRBV9 to TRBJ2-1; D ambiguous. Trimming took off 3 bases at V and 15 bases at J, with 19 bases between the two ends. This CDR3 comprises 13 residues. Germline V lookup: CDR1 SGDLS, CDR2 YYNGEE. The CDR3, as DNA: TGTGCCAGCAGCGGTAAGGGATTCCTGGGTCGGTTCTTC. This translates into CASSGKGFLGRFF.

The rearrangement uses TRBV27 and TRBJ2-2, with D possibly TRBD2 on 5 matching bases. The CDR3 is 11 residues long. Trimming cost V 6 bases and J 7 bases, with 6 bases left between them. From germline, CDR1 is MNHEY and CDR2 SMNVEV (reference sequence). The CDR3 sequence: CASSRDGELFF. CDR3 bases: TGTGCCAGCAGCCGGGACGGGGAGCTGTTTTTT.

The chain joins TRBV5-1 to TRBJ2-6; D ambiguous. Trimming took off 7 bases at V and 0 bases at J, with 5 bases between the two ends. The CDR3 contains 13 residues. Germline V CDR1 and CDR2: SGHRS, YFSETQ. In DNA, the CDR3 is TGCGCCAGCGGATCCTCTGGGGCCAACGTCCTGACTTTC. It encodes CASGSSGANVLTF. The whole variable domain, remainder taken from reference TRBV5-1 and TRBJ2-6, is KAGVTQTPRYLIKTRGQQVTLSCSPISGHRSVSWYQQTPGQGLQFLFEYFSETQRNKGNFPGRFSGRQFSNSRSEMNVSTLELGDSALYLCASGSSGANVLTFGAGSRLTVL.

J is TRBJ2-3 and V is TRBV20-1, with D possibly called TRBD1 or TRBD2 (6 bases each). Germline V gene lookup returns CDR1 DFQATT and CDR2 SNEGSKA (reference sequence). There are 19 residues in the CDR3. V was cut by 3 bases and J by 0 bases, with 25 bases left in between. CDR3 in amino acids: CSARGGGREAPISTDTQYF. The CDR3 coding sequence is TGCAGTGCTAGGGGGGGCGGGCGGGAAGCACCGATTAGCACAGATACGCAGTATTTT.

This chain uses TRBV3-1 with TRBJ2-3; perhaps TRBD2 as D (7 bases). Per germline, CDR1 LGHDT and CDR2 YNNKEL (reference sequence). Trimming removed 0 bases at V and 4 bases at J, with 14 bases between. This CDR3 is 16 amino acids long. CDR3 sequence: CASSQEGGGEADTQYF. The CDR3 coding sequence is TGTGCCAGCAGCCAAGAAGGCGGGGGCGAGGCAGATACGCAGTATTTT.

This sequence joins TRBV9 and TRBJ2-1; 10 bases agree with TRBD1. The CDR3 loop spans 18 amino acids. V lost 4 bases and J lost 0; bases outside the gene matches: 10. Germline CDR1 is SGDLS and CDR2 is YYNGEE. The chain's CDR3 is CASSPRTGGPSSYNEQFF. The CDR3 DNA sequence: TGTGCCAGCAGCCCCCGGACAGGGGGACCGAGCTCCTACAATGAGCAGTTCTTC.

Of note for this clonotype: Since the CDR3 does not end with the conserved phenylalanine or tryptophan, this likely comes from a read error. The chain combines TRBV4-1 with TRBJ2-5; D perhaps matches TRBD2 (5 bases). The CDR3 length is 12 residues. Trimming pared 4 bases from V and 7 bases from J, leaving 10 bases between. Germline CDR1 MGHRA, CDR2 YSYEKL. This CDR3 is CASSPRGGTQYS. The DNA for the CDR3 is TGCGCCAGCAGCCCCCGCGGAGGGACCCAGTACTCC.

The chain is built from TRBV4-1 and TRBJ2-3; possibly TRBD2 for D (7 bases). From germline, CDR1 is MGHRA and CDR2 YSYEKL. The ends were cut back, 4 bases at V and 3 bases at J, with 11 bases in the middle. This CDR3 comprises 14 residues. In DNA form, the CDR3 reads TGCGCCAGCAGCCCCAAGGGGGGGACAGATACGCAGTATTTT. This sequence encodes CASSPKGGTDTQYF.